What follows are 11 T cell receptor beta chains derived from one specimen sequenced in a study of beta chain features in type 1 diabetes. Study findings and constraints: In all four CD4+ subsets, TCRB CDR3 length was significantly, moderately reduced in type 1 diabetes.

Investigators reverse transcribed all isolated RNA, so they sequenced expressed TCRB transcripts. This table comes from immunoSEQ multiplex PCR, and its TCRdb copy is limited to in-frame clones, with some not included. Among about 260,000 clones, 20% were seen once, and the ten largest hold approximately 0.029%. Their cognate antigens are unknown. Sequenced sample: naive CD4+ T cells from blood. The origin of the receptors is a middle-aged woman with type 1 diabetes.

The table lists this clone with a few counts. The chain has TRBV4-2 and TRBJ1-2; 7 bases map to TRBD1. The CDR3 is 15 amino acids. The V gene end was trimmed by 4 bases and the J gene end by 8 bases; junction bases not matched to a gene: 13. The germline V gene encodes CDR1 LGHNA and CDR2 YNFKEQ. The CDR3 nucleotides read TGTGCCAGCAGCCTGACGGGACAGCTCCTTGAGGGCTACACCTTC. It is translated as CASSLTGQLLEGYTF.

This clone was seen a handful of times. The gene calls are TRBV7-9 and TRBJ2-1; 8 bases match TRBD2. V shed 8 bases and J 3 bases; nucleotides not matched to a gene: 15. Germline V gene sequence: CDR1 SEHNR, CDR2 FQNEAQ (reference sequence). This CDR3 contains 17 residues. The chain's CDR3 is CASFLPSGTSDYNEQFF. Written as DNA, the CDR3 is TGTGCCAGCTTCCTACCGAGCGGGACTAGTGACTACAATGAGCAGTTCTTC.

This clone was counted a few times. The chain joins TRBV19 to TRBJ2-3; the D gene is possibly TRBD2 (6 bases). The CDR3 runs 15 residues. The V and J ends lost 7 bases and 2 bases respectively, with 16 bases between them. CDR1 is LNHDA, CDR2 SQIVND, per germline (reference sequence). The CDR3 reads CASTPGGGYTDTQYF. The CDR3 coding sequence is TGTGCCAGTACCCCTGGCGGAGGGTACACAGATACGCAGTATTTT. Drawing the rest from reference TRBV19 and TRBJ2-3, the complete variable domain is DGGITQSPKYLFRKEGQNVTLSCEQNLNHDAMYWYRQDPGQGLRLIYYSQIVNDFQKGDIAEGYSVSREKKESFPLTVTSAQKNPTAFYLCASTPGGGYTDTQYFGPGTRLTVL.

This chain uses TRBV9 with TRBJ1-2; no clear D. CDR3 length: 13 residues. The V gene's germline CDR1 is SGDLS and CDR2 YYNGEE. V was clipped by 4 bases and J by 4 bases, with 11 bases between them. DNA for the CDR3: TGTGCCAGCAGCCTTAGTCCCTCCTATGGCTACACCTTC. Translation gives CASSLSPSYGYTF.

The table lists this clone with a few counts. The genes are TRBV7-2 and TRBJ1-2, with TRBD1 identical over 7 bases. The CDR3 loop spans 14 amino acids. V gave up 3 bases and J gave up 5 bases; unmatched junction bases: 6. Germline CDR1 and CDR2: SGHTA and FQGNSA. CDR3 region: CASSFTTGNYGYTF. The CDR3 coding sequence is TGTGCCAGCAGCTTTACGACAGGGAATTATGGCTACACCTTC.

The chain combines TRBV7-2 with TRBJ2-5, with 7 bases matching TRBD1. The CDR3 runs 17 residues. V shed 0 bases, J shed 2 bases, and the junction held 9 bases outside the gene matches. Germline V gene data show CDR1 as SGHTA and CDR2 as FQGNSA. This chain's CDR3 is CASSLALWGQLQETQYF. CDR3 DNA sequence: TGTGCCAGCAGCTTAGCCTTGTGGGGACAGCTGCAAGAGACCCAGTACTTC.

In its sample, this clone was seen a few times. The rearrangement links TRBV7-9 to TRBJ1-2; maybe TRBD1 (5 bases). CDR1 SEHNR and CDR2 FQNEAQ come from the germline V gene (reference sequence). CDR3 size: 14 residues. V was clipped by 3 bases and J by 4 bases, with 12 bases between them. For the CDR3, the DNA is TGTGCCAGCAGCTTGAGGGAGGGACCCTATGGCTACACCTTC. Translation gives CASSLREGPYGYTF.

V usage is TRBV14 and J usage is TRBJ2-5; D gene uncertain. V lost 2 bases, J lost 5 bases, and 6 bases lay in between. Germline CDR1 and CDR2: SGHDN and FVKESK. The CDR3 extends over 12 amino acids. This CDR3 is CASSQYFETQYF. The CDR3 DNA follows: TGTGCCAGCAGCCAATACTTCGAGACCCAGTACTTC.

This clone occurred a few times. The rearrangement joins TRBV6-6 to TRBJ1-6, with D possibly matching TRBD1 (6 bases). Germline V gives CDR1 MNHNY, CDR2 SVGAGI (reference sequence). The CDR3 is 14 amino acids. V was cut by 8 bases and J by 10 bases, with 18 bases left in between. The chain's CDR3 is CASFMGGLRSPLHF. The DNA of the CDR3 is TGTGCCAGCTTCATGGGGGGGCTCCGATCACCCCTCCACTTT.

This chain links TRBV5-6 with TRBJ2-3; D is unclear. The CDR3 contains 15 residues. From germline, CDR1 is SGHDT and CDR2 YYEEEE. Trimming shortened V by 0 bases and J by 2 bases, and 10 bases separated the two germline ends. The CDR3 reads CASSLDGALTDTQYF. DNA for the CDR3: TGTGCCAGCAGCTTGGACGGAGCCCTCACAGATACGCAGTATTTT.

The chain employs TRBV21-1 and TRBJ1-2; TRBD1 is the table's D call and was not checked against the DNA. TRBV21-1 is a documented pseudogene. CDR3 length: 16 amino acids. The chain's CDR3 is CASSTYPTGANYGYTF. The CDR3 nucleotides are TGTGCCAGCAGCACCTACCCGACAGGAGCTAACTATGGCTACACCTTC.